This T cell receptor (beta chain) is drawn from a study of blood T cell repertoires in COVID-19. Study overall: Collection of acute and convalescent COVID-19 samples took place in the United States, Italy and Spain.

Cohort placement rested on clinical history that participants reported themselves. Either two negative PCRs, clearance, or symptom resolution qualified Cohort 3 donors as recovered. In the authors' workflow: Nucleated cell counts were estimated from reference gene primer amplification. Libraries were prepared by immunoSEQ multiplex PCR; TCRdb keeps only in-frame clonotypes and omits some of them. That table supplies the V and J calls and clone size; D and trimming were determined from the DNA. The profile shows over 200,000 clones, 80% to 90% of them singletons. Input material: PBMCs or T cells enriched from blood (not recorded which). This receptor was taken from a woman between 45 and 65 years old who had recovered from COVID-19.

The DNA of the CDR3 is TGTGCCAGCAGCTTAGTTGGTTTGGAACAGGGGAGCGCTTTCTTT. This gives the protein CASSLVGLEQGSAFF. This chain connects TRBV7-9 to TRBJ1-1; 7 nucleotides line up with TRBD1. The CDR3 sequence is 15 residues long. Unmatched junction bases numbered 13, after V lost 1 base and J lost 11 bases. The V gene's germline CDR1 is SEHNR and CDR2 FQNEAQ (reference sequence).